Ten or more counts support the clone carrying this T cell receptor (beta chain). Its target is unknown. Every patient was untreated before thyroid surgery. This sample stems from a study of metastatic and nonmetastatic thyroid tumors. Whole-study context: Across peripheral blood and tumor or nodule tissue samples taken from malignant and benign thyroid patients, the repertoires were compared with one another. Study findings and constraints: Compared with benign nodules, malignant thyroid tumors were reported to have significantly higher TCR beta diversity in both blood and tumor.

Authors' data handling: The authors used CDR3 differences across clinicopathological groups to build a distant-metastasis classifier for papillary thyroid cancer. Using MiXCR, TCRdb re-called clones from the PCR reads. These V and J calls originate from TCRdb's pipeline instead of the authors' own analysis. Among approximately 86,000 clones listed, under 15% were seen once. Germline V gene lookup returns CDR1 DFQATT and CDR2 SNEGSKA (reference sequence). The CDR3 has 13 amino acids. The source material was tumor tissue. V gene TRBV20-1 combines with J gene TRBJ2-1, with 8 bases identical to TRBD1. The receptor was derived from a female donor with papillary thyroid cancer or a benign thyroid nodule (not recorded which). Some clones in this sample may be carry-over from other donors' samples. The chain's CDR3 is CGTPGQEKIEQFF. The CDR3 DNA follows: TGCGGAACACCGGGACAGGAAAAAATTGAGCAGTTCTTC.